Listed below are T cell receptor beta chains from one sample, sequenced in a study of graft-versus-host responses after intestinal transplantation. Clones were read by immunoSEQ multiplex PCR, and TCRdb kept only the in-frame ones, dropping some. The table includes roughly 80,000 clones, 87% detected once. For these receptors, no antigen is known. This sample comprised unstimulated CD8+ T cells sorted from spleen or lymph node cells, obtained before transplant. All receptors derive from a human donor who was the organ donor for an intestinal transplant. CDR3s include the opening cysteine and the closing phenylalanine or tryptophan. The D gene is left open where the match is weak. For some rows the clone size is stated as once, few or many, or as a class when expanded; others skip it.

clone_size,j_call,d_call,v_call,cdr3_nt,cdr3_aa
once,TRBJ1-1,TRBD1,TRBV5-1,TGCGCCAGTCTCTCCGGGACAGAGAACACTGAAGCTTTCTTT,CASLSGTENTEAFF
-,TRBJ2-1,-,TRBV6-1,TGTGCCAGCAGTGAAGGGGAGTCTGGGAACAATGAGCAGTTCTTC,CASSEGESGNNEQFF
-,TRBJ1-1,-,TRBV13,TGTGCCAGCATCAGACAGCCGAACACTGAAGCTTTCTTT,CASIRQPNTEAFF
-,TRBJ1-2,-,TRBV6-5,TGTGCCAGCAGCTACGGGGGGCATATTAATGGCTACACCTTC,CASSYGGHINGYTF
-,TRBJ1-2,-,TRBV27,TGTGCCAGCAGTTTGATATATGGGAACTATGGCTACACCTTC,CASSLIYGNYGYTF
once,TRBJ1-5,-,TRBV7-9,TGTGCCAGCAGCTCCTCCCTATACCAGCCCCAGCATTTT,CASSSSLYQPQHF
few,TRBJ2-1,-,TRBV9,TGTGCCAGCAGTTCAGAGGGGGGGGCGAACAATGAGCAGTTCTTC,CASSSEGGANNEQFF
-,TRBJ2-7,-,TRBV19,TGTGCCAGTGGAACGGGGACACCCTACGAGCAGTACTTC,CASGTGTPYEQYF
-,TRBJ1-2,TRBD1,TRBV6-4,TGTGCCAGCAGTGACGGGACAGGGGGCTATGGCTACACCTTC,CASSDGTGGYGYTF
-,TRBJ2-5,-,TRBV7-3,TGTGCCAGCAGCTTAGGGGGGGCCGCGGAGACCCAGTACTTC,CASSLGGAAETQYF
-,TRBJ1-2,-,TRBV5-1,TGCGCCAGCAGCTTGGTATGGAACTATGGCTACACCTTC,CASSLVWNYGYTF
-,TRBJ2-1,-,TRBV10-3,TGTGCCATCAGTGAGCGGGAAAACAATGAGCAGTTCTTC,CAISERENNEQFF
-,TRBJ2-1,-,TRBV5-1,TGCGCCAGCAGCCTAACCAATGAGCAGTTCTTC,CASSLTNEQFF
-,TRBJ1-1,-,TRBV28,TGTGCCAGCCGTATGACCCCAGGAATAGAGAACACTGAAGCTTTCTTT,CASRMTPGIENTEAFF
-,TRBJ2-4,-,TRBV6-1,TGTGCCAGCACCACAACAGCCAAAAACATTCAGTACTTC,CASTTTAKNIQYF
-,TRBJ2-1,TRBD2,TRBV5-4,TGTGCCAGCAGCCCGACTAGCGGGGGAAACTACAATGAGCAGTTCTTC,CASSPTSGGNYNEQFF
-,TRBJ2-7,TRBD2,TRBV4-1,TGCGCCAGCAGCCCCGGTGTTGGGGGGGGAGCCTACGAGCAGTACTTC,CASSPGVGGGAYEQYF
-,TRBJ2-7,TRBD1,TRBV7-9,TGTGCCAGCCGGGACAGCGTCTACGAGCAGTACTTC,CASRDSVYEQYF
few,TRBJ1-2,TRBD1,TRBV19,TGTGCCAGTAGTATAGGTGTCGGACAGGCCTTACTCTATGGCTACACCTTC,CASSIGVGQALLYGYTF
-,TRBJ2-7,-,TRBV29-1,TGCAGCGTTGGGGGACTCCGGGACAGAGCTTACGAGCAGTACTTC,CSVGGLRDRAYEQYF
-,TRBJ2-2,-,TRBV7-9,TGTGCCAGCAGCCAGGGGGGTAACACCGGGGAGCTGTTTTTT,CASSQGGNTGELFF
-,TRBJ2-2,TRBD2,TRBV4-1,TGCGCCAGCAGCCAATATAGCGGGGAGGACGGGGAGCTGTTTTTT,CASSQYSGEDGELFF
-,TRBJ1-1,-,TRBV5-1,TGCGCCAGCAGCTTGCCAGGGAACCCTGAAGCTTTCTTT,CASSLPGNPEAFF
-,TRBJ1-2,-,TRBV5-6,TGTGCCAGCAGAGAATGGGGAAGGATATCCTATGGCTACACCTTC,CASREWGRISYGYTF
once,TRBJ2-6,-,TRBV2,TGTGCCAGCAGTGATGAATTTGACCAGACTACACACTCTGGGGCCAACGTCCTGACTTTC,CASSDEFDQTTHSGANVLTF
-,TRBJ1-3,-,TRBV5-1,TGCGCCAGCAGCAGGGACGCCAGAAACACCATATATTTT,CASSRDARNTIYF
-,TRBJ2-1,-,TRBV28,TGTGCCAGCAGTTTTCTCGGGACCTCTTACAATGAGCAGTTCTTC,CASSFLGTSYNEQFF
-,TRBJ1-5,-,TRBV6-4,TGTGCCAGCAGTGACGTCCTTTGGGGGGAGCCCCAGCATTTT,CASSDVLWGEPQHF
-,TRBJ2-1,-,TRBV27,TGTGCCAGCAGTGAAAGGGTAAACTCCTACAATGAGCAGTTCTTC,CASSERVNSYNEQFF
few,TRBJ2-7,TRBD1,TRBV7-9,TGTGCCAGCAGCGCCGTGACAGGGACCGACGAGCAGTACTTC,CASSAVTGTDEQYF
-,TRBJ1-2,TRBD1,TRBV29-1,TGCAGCGTTGACCAGACAGGGGATCCGGACTATGGCTACACCTTC,CSVDQTGDPDYGYTF
-,TRBJ1-1,-,TRBV10-3,TGTGCCATCAGTGCCACAAACGGGAACACTGAAGCTTTCTTT,CAISATNGNTEAFF
-,TRBJ1-1,-,TRBV30,TGTGCCTGGAGTGTGGATTGGAACACTGAAGCTTTCTTT,CAWSVDWNTEAFF
once,TRBJ2-7,-,TRBV7-9,TGTGCCAGCAGCTTAAATGAGGGCGAGCAGTACTTC,CASSLNEGEQYF
-,TRBJ2-7,TRBD1,TRBV28,TGTGCCAGCAGGACCTCGACAGGGGGCTTTACAACCTACGAGCAGTACTTC,CASRTSTGGFTTYEQYF
-,TRBJ2-1,-,TRBV9,TGTGCCAGCAGCGTAGAGGCAGCCTACAATGAGCAGTTCTTC,CASSVEAAYNEQFF
-,TRBJ2-2,-,TRBV11-2,TGTGCCAGCAGCTTAGATCGGGTTGGACCGACCGGGGAGCTGTTTTTT,CASSLDRVGPTGELFF
-,TRBJ2-7,TRBD2,TRBV29-1,TGCAGCGCCCTCCTAGCGGGGGCTCCCTACGAGCAGTACTTC,CSALLAGAPYEQYF
-,TRBJ2-7,-,TRBV5-4,TGTGCCAGCAGCCCGTACCGGGGTTCCTACGAGCAGTACTTC,CASSPYRGSYEQYF
-,TRBJ1-1,-,TRBV5-1,TGCGCCAGCAGCTTGGGGCGACAGGCGATGAACACTGAAGCTTTCTTT,CASSLGRQAMNTEAFF
-,TRBJ1-2,-,TRBV28,TGTGCCAGCAGCAAAACTCAAGGAACCCTTGGCTATGGCTACACCTTC,CASSKTQGTLGYGYTF
-,TRBJ1-5,TRBD1,TRBV28,TGTGCCAGCAGTCGGGACAGGGAAGTTCAGCCCCAGCATTTT,CASSRDREVQPQHF
-,TRBJ2-3,-,TRBV19,TGTGCCAGTAGTATGTGGACTAGCACAGATACGCAGTATTTT,CASSMWTSTDTQYF
-,TRBJ2-2,TRBD1,TRBV10-1,TGCGCCAGCAGTGAGTCGTTGGGGACAGGGGAGTGGGACGGGGAGCTGTTTTTT,CASSESLGTGEWDGELFF
-,TRBJ1-1,-,TRBV20-1,TGCAGTGCTAGAGGGGGAGGTGAAGCTTTCTTT,CSARGGGEAFF
-,TRBJ1-5,-,TRBV6-6,TGTGCCAGCAGTGCTGCTCAGGGGTGGAATCAGCCCCAGCATTTT,CASSAAQGWNQPQHF